The clone carrying this TCR beta chain was counted once. The same CDR3 can be traced to other DNA sequences in this sample. V lost 3 bases and J lost 1; bases outside the gene matches: 4. The CDR3 totals 15 residues. Germline values: CDR1 MDHEN, CDR2 SYDVKM. The data originate from a study of blood T cell repertoires in COVID-19. Study information: Samples representing acute and convalescent COVID-19 were sourced from the United States, Italy and Spain. Sources were T cells, B-cell-depleted T cells, or PBMCs; the material itself was cDNA or gDNA.

Original handling: Amplification of reference gene primers was used by the study to estimate nucleated cell counts. Assay used: immunoSEQ multiplex PCR; TCRdb lists only in-frame clones, some missing. Clonal size and the V and J genes are those of that table, whereas D and trimming came from the DNA. Here the sample spans some 150,000 clones, around 86% being singletons. The sample taken for sequencing was peripheral blood. The origin of this receptor is a human donor in a cohort sampled during active COVID-19. The V call is TRBV28, the J call TRBJ2-7; 9 nucleotides match TRBD1. CDR3: CASSFPGQGSYEQYF. In nucleotides, the CDR3 is TGTGCCAGCAGTTTCCCGGGACAGGGATCCTACGAGCAGTACTTC. Variable domain in full (rest from reference TRBV28 and TRBJ2-7): DVKVTQSSRYLVKRTGEKVFLECVQDMDHENMFWYRQDPGLGLRLIYFSYDVKMKEKGDIPEGYSVSREKKERFSLILESASTNQTSMYLCASSFPGQGSYEQYFGPGTRLTVT.